A selection of T cell receptor beta chains follows, all from one sample in a study of control samples from healthy donors and cancer patients. Here immunoSEQ multiplex PCR was the method, and the copy in TCRdb shows in-frame clones only, minus some. The sample has about 180,000 clones; approximately 92% are singletons. The sample consisted of blood. The receptors derive from a man aged 25-45 years in good health. The CDR3 runs from the conserved cysteine through the conserved F or W. The D gene is left open where the match is weak. Expanded clones get a size class; other rows say once, few or many, or leave the size out.

V gene: TRBV27
clone size: NA
D gene: NA
CDR3 length: 12
J gene: TRBJ1-4
CDR3 DNA: TGTGCCAGCGGGAGGGTAGGAGAAAAACTGTTTTTT
CDR3 protein: CASGRVGEKLFF

V gene: TRBV7-2
clone size: NA
D gene: NA
CDR3 length: 15
J gene: TRBJ2-7
CDR3 DNA: TGTGCCAGCAGCTTAATCGCGGTCCGCTCCTACGAGCAGTACTTC
CDR3 protein: CASSLIAVRSYEQYF

V gene: TRBV27
clone size: few
D gene: NA
CDR3 length: 11
J gene: TRBJ1-2
CDR3 DNA: TGTGCCAGCAAAGGGGCTGATGGCTACACCTTC
CDR3 protein: CASKGADGYTF

V gene: TRBV15
clone size: few
D gene: TRBD2
CDR3 length: 15
J gene: TRBJ2-1
CDR3 DNA: TGTGCCACCAGCAGAGCTAGCGGGAGTTACAATGAGCAGTTCTTC
CDR3 protein: CATSRASGSYNEQFF

V gene: TRBV19
clone size: NA
D gene: TRBD1
CDR3 length: 16
J gene: TRBJ2-2
CDR3 DNA: TGTGCCAGTAGTCTCAGGACAGGGGCGTACACCGGGGAGCTGTTTTTT
CDR3 protein: CASSLRTGAYTGELFF

V gene: TRBV27
clone size: NA
D gene: NA
CDR3 length: 15
J gene: TRBJ2-5
CDR3 DNA: TGTGCCAGCAGTTTATCGGGGATGGCGGGAGAGACCCAGTACTTC
CDR3 protein: CASSLSGMAGETQYF

V gene: TRBV19
clone size: NA
D gene: NA
CDR3 length: 15
J gene: TRBJ1-5
CDR3 DNA: TGTGCCAGTAGTATAGGGAGTATTAGCAATCAGCCCCAGCATTTT
CDR3 protein: CASSIGSISNQPQHF

V gene: TRBV10-3
clone size: NA
D gene: TRBD2
CDR3 length: 17
J gene: TRBJ2-5
CDR3 DNA: TGTGCCATCAGTGGCCTCGGAGCGGGGGGGCCCCAGGAGACCCAGTACTTC
CDR3 protein: CAISGLGAGGPQETQYF

V gene: TRBV5-1
clone size: NA
D gene: NA
CDR3 length: 14
J gene: TRBJ1-4
CDR3 DNA: TGCGCCAGCAGGAGGGACGGAACTAATGAAAAACTGTTTTTT
CDR3 protein: CASRRDGTNEKLFF

V gene: TRBV7-2
clone size: NA
D gene: NA
CDR3 length: 15
J gene: TRBJ2-6
CDR3 DNA: TGTGCCAGCAGCACTTCCTTCTCTGGGGCCAACGTCCTGACTTTC
CDR3 protein: CASSTSFSGANVLTF

V gene: TRBV4-1
clone size: NA
D gene: NA
CDR3 length: 16
J gene: TRBJ2-3
CDR3 DNA: TGCGCCAGCAGCCATGCGCCGGGGGACCCCCAGGATACGCAGTATTTT
CDR3 protein: CASSHAPGDPQDTQYF

V gene: TRBV2
clone size: NA
D gene: TRBD2
CDR3 length: 14
J gene: TRBJ2-7
CDR3 DNA: TGTGCCAGCCTCCGGACTAGCGGGAGCTACGAGCAGTACTTC
CDR3 protein: CASLRTSGSYEQYF

V gene: TRBV11-3
clone size: NA
D gene: NA
CDR3 length: 13
J gene: TRBJ2-7
CDR3 DNA: TGTGCCAGCAGCACAAGCGGTACCTACGAGCAGTACTTC
CDR3 protein: CASSTSGTYEQYF

V gene: TRBV7-6
clone size: NA
D gene: TRBD2
CDR3 length: 16
J gene: TRBJ2-2
CDR3 DNA: TGTGCCAGCAGCTCACGGACTAGCGGGACGGGCGGGGAGCTGTTTTTT
CDR3 protein: CASSSRTSGTGGELFF

V gene: TRBV3-1/TRBV3-2
clone size: NA
D gene: NA
CDR3 length: 11
J gene: TRBJ2-5
CDR3 DNA: TGTGCCAGCAGCCTCGAAGAGACCCAGTACTTC
CDR3 protein: CASSLEETQYF

V gene: TRBV27
clone size: NA
D gene: NA
CDR3 length: 12
J gene: TRBJ1-6
CDR3 DNA: TGTGCCAGCAGTCCCCGCGGTTCACCCCTCCACTTT
CDR3 protein: CASSPRGSPLHF

V gene: TRBV6-2/TRBV6-3
clone size: few
D gene: TRBD1
CDR3 length: 18
J gene: TRBJ1-6
CDR3 DNA: TGTGCCAGCAGTACCTCCGGGACAGGTCGGATGCTACGATCACCCCTCCACTTT
CDR3 protein: CASSTSGTGRMLRSPLHF

V gene: TRBV27
clone size: NA
D gene: NA
CDR3 length: 17
J gene: TRBJ1-5
CDR3 DNA: TGTGCCAGCAGTTTATCGAATAATCTGTATAGCAATCAGCCCCAGCATTTT
CDR3 protein: CASSLSNNLYSNQPQHF

V gene: TRBV3-1/TRBV3-2
clone size: NA
D gene: NA
CDR3 length: 15
J gene: TRBJ1-2
CDR3 DNA: TGTGCCAGCAGCCAAGATGGATGGACGGCCGTAGGCTACACCTTC
CDR3 protein: CASSQDGWTAVGYTF

V gene: TRBV6-5
clone size: NA
D gene: NA
CDR3 length: 13
J gene: TRBJ1-5
CDR3 DNA: TGTGCCAGCACGGGCTATAGCAATCAGCCCCAGCATTTT
CDR3 protein: CASTGYSNQPQHF

V gene: TRBV5-1
clone size: NA
D gene: TRBD2
CDR3 length: 18
J gene: TRBJ2-3
CDR3 DNA: TGCGCCAGCAGCTCCACTAGCGGGGGGGCTGGGGGCACAGATACGCAGTATTTT
CDR3 protein: CASSSTSGGAGGTDTQYF

V gene: TRBV6-5
clone size: NA
D gene: NA
CDR3 length: 12
J gene: TRBJ1-1
CDR3 DNA: TGTGCCAGCAGCTTCGACTTGACTGAAGCTTTCTTT
CDR3 protein: CASSFDLTEAFF

V gene: TRBV12-3/TRBV12-4
clone size: NA
D gene: TRBD1
CDR3 length: 12
J gene: TRBJ1-1
CDR3 DNA: TGTGCCAGCAGTTCCTGGACAGGGTTAGCTTTCTTT
CDR3 protein: CASSSWTGLAFF

V gene: TRBV18
clone size: NA
D gene: NA
CDR3 length: 17
J gene: TRBJ1-1
CDR3 DNA: TGTGCCAGCTCACCACCGCAGAGTCTTTCCATGAACACTGAAGCTTTCTTT
CDR3 protein: CASSPPQSLSMNTEAFF

V gene: TRBV30
clone size: NA
D gene: TRBD1
CDR3 length: 15
J gene: TRBJ1-5
CDR3 DNA: TGTGCCTGGAACCCGGGACAGGGGGCCATCCAGCCCCAGCATTTT
CDR3 protein: CAWNPGQGAIQPQHF

V gene: TRBV12-3/TRBV12-4
clone size: NA
D gene: TRBD1
CDR3 length: 13
J gene: TRBJ1-1
CDR3 DNA: TGTGCCAGCAGAGGACAGGAGAACACTGAAGCTTTCTTT
CDR3 protein: CASRGQENTEAFF

V gene: TRBV20-1
clone size: NA
D gene: NA
CDR3 length: 13
J gene: TRBJ1-5
CDR3 DNA: TGCAGTGCTAGTCCAGGGAGGAATCAGCCCCAGCATTTT
CDR3 protein: CSASPGRNQPQHF

V gene: TRBV28
clone size: NA
D gene: NA
CDR3 length: 14
J gene: TRBJ2-1
CDR3 DNA: TGTGCCAGCAGGGGGGGACCTCACTACAATGAGCAGTTCTTC
CDR3 protein: CASRGGPHYNEQFF

V gene: TRBV28
clone size: NA
D gene: NA
CDR3 length: 14
J gene: TRBJ2-7
CDR3 DNA: TGTGCCAGCAGTTCTGGACAGAGTTTCTACGAGCAGTACTTC
CDR3 protein: CASSSGQSFYEQYF

V gene: TRBV25-1
clone size: NA
D gene: TRBD1
CDR3 length: 18
J gene: TRBJ1-3
CDR3 DNA: TGTGCCAGCAGTGAATTTGGTACAGGGGCCTTCTCTGGAAACACCATATATTTT
CDR3 protein: CASSEFGTGAFSGNTIYF

V gene: TRBV10-3
clone size: NA
D gene: TRBD2
CDR3 length: 14
J gene: TRBJ2-2
CDR3 DNA: TGTGCCACGCGGGGGGATGCGAACACCGGGGAGCTGTTTTTT
CDR3 protein: CATRGDANTGELFF

V gene: TRBV18
clone size: once
D gene: TRBD2
CDR3 length: 15
J gene: TRBJ2-1
CDR3 DNA: TGTGCCAGCTCACCGGGACTAGCGGGTTACAATGAGCAGTTCTTC
CDR3 protein: CASSPGLAGYNEQFF

V gene: TRBV7-2
clone size: NA
D gene: TRBD2
CDR3 length: 17
J gene: TRBJ2-2
CDR3 DNA: TGTGCCAGCAGCCCACCGGGACTAGCGGGGGGGTCCGGGGAGCTGTTTTTT
CDR3 protein: CASSPPGLAGGSGELFF

V gene: TRBV10-1
clone size: NA
D gene: TRBD1
CDR3 length: 15
J gene: TRBJ1-2
CDR3 DNA: TGCGCCAGCAGTGAGTACCGGGACAGTAACTATGGCTACACCTTC
CDR3 protein: CASSEYRDSNYGYTF

V gene: TRBV18
clone size: NA
D gene: TRBD2
CDR3 length: 13
J gene: TRBJ2-7
CDR3 DNA: TGTGCCAGCTCCCCTAGCGGGAACTACGAGCAGTACTTC
CDR3 protein: CASSPSGNYEQYF

V gene: TRBV15
clone size: NA
D gene: NA
CDR3 length: 14
J gene: TRBJ1-5
CDR3 DNA: TGTGCCACCAGAGGGGCAACGGGCAATCAGCCCCAGCATTTT
CDR3 protein: CATRGATGNQPQHF

V gene: TRBV9
clone size: NA
D gene: NA
CDR3 length: 14
J gene: TRBJ1-4
CDR3 DNA: TGTGCCAGCAGCGTCGGCAACACTAATGAAAAACTGTTTTTT
CDR3 protein: CASSVGNTNEKLFF

V gene: TRBV24-1
clone size: NA
D gene: TRBD1
CDR3 length: 15
J gene: TRBJ2-2
CDR3 DNA: TGTGCCACCAGTGTACCAGGGGGTCACACCGGGGAGCTGTTTTTT
CDR3 protein: CATSVPGGHTGELFF

V gene: TRBV5-1
clone size: NA
D gene: NA
CDR3 length: 13
J gene: TRBJ2-2
CDR3 DNA: TGCGCCAGCAGCTTAGTTAACACCGGGGAGCTGTTTTTT
CDR3 protein: CASSLVNTGELFF

V gene: TRBV5-4
clone size: NA
D gene: TRBD2
CDR3 length: 15
J gene: TRBJ2-7
CDR3 DNA: TGTGCCAGCAGCTCCCCTAGCGGGGGGGCCTACGAGCAGTACTTC
CDR3 protein: CASSSPSGGAYEQYF

V gene: TRBV2
clone size: NA
D gene: NA
CDR3 length: 15
J gene: TRBJ1-3
CDR3 DNA: TGTGCCAGCAGAACCGACGGGTCCTCTGGAAACACCATATATTTT
CDR3 protein: CASRTDGSSGNTIYF

V gene: TRBV5-4
clone size: NA
D gene: NA
CDR3 length: 13
J gene: TRBJ2-7
CDR3 DNA: TGTGCCAGCAGCTTATCAGAATCATACGAGCAGTACTTC
CDR3 protein: CASSLSESYEQYF

V gene: TRBV6-5
clone size: NA
D gene: TRBD1
CDR3 length: 15
J gene: TRBJ2-3
CDR3 DNA: TGTGCCAGCAGTTACGCCGGGACAGACACAGATACGCAGTATTTT
CDR3 protein: CASSYAGTDTDTQYF

V gene: TRBV30
clone size: NA
D gene: NA
CDR3 length: 15
J gene: TRBJ2-7
CDR3 DNA: TGTGCCTCCACGAAGGGCCTTGGACAGTTCGACGAGCAGTACTTC
CDR3 protein: CASTKGLGQFDEQYF

V gene: TRBV29-1
clone size: NA
D gene: NA
CDR3 length: 13
J gene: TRBJ1-1
CDR3 DNA: TGCAGCGTGGCCTTAAAAATGAACACTGAAGCTTTCTTT
CDR3 protein: CSVALKMNTEAFF

V gene: TRBV30
clone size: NA
D gene: NA
CDR3 length: 14
J gene: TRBJ1-5
CDR3 DNA: TGTGCCTGGAACCCTAAAGGGGCACGGCAGCCCCAGCATTTT
CDR3 protein: CAWNPKGARQPQHF

V gene: TRBV5-6
clone size: NA
D gene: TRBD2
CDR3 length: 18
J gene: TRBJ2-1
CDR3 DNA: TGTGCCAGCAGCTTGGGTTACGGGCGGGGGTTCTCCTACAATGAGCAGTTCTTC
CDR3 protein: CASSLGYGRGFSYNEQFF

V gene: TRBV28
clone size: few
D gene: TRBD1
CDR3 length: 16
J gene: TRBJ1-4
CDR3 DNA: TGTGCCAGCAGGTGGACAGGGGACTCAACTAATGAAAAACTGTTTTTT
CDR3 protein: CASRWTGDSTNEKLFF

V gene: TRBV9
clone size: NA
D gene: NA
CDR3 length: 15
J gene: TRBJ2-2
CDR3 DNA: TGTGCCAGCAGCGTGGGCGCGAAAAACACCGGGGAGCTGTTTTTT
CDR3 protein: CASSVGAKNTGELFF

V gene: TRBV30
clone size: once
D gene: NA
CDR3 length: 13
J gene: TRBJ1-6
CDR3 DNA: TGTGCCTGGAGTAGCAGGGGTGACTCACCCCTCCACTTT
CDR3 protein: CAWSSRGDSPLHF

V gene: TRBV28
clone size: NA
D gene: TRBD2
CDR3 length: 14
J gene: TRBJ2-3
CDR3 DNA: TGTGCCAGCGTTCCGGGGGGTCGCACAGATACGCAGTATTTT
CDR3 protein: CASVPGGRTDTQYF

V gene: TRBV6-6
clone size: NA
D gene: TRBD2
CDR3 length: 16
J gene: TRBJ2-7
CDR3 DNA: TGTGCCAGCAGTCGCGGGAGCGGGAGGGCCCTCTCCGAGCAGTACTTC
CDR3 protein: CASSRGSGRALSEQYF